The sequence of this T cell receptor beta chain was determined in a study of vaccination effects on CD4 cells after COVID-19. As for the study in general: Vaccination of participants consisted of two doses of either the BNT162b2 or mRNA-1273 vaccine. Study-wide results and limits: Few convalescent patients and no early post-infection timepoints were included in the study. Infection- and vaccine-induced clones contracted markedly late after vaccination.

Germline V gives CDR1 KGHSH, CDR2 LQKENI. The CDR3 is 14 amino acids. Trimming took off 3 bases at V and 6 bases at J, with 13 bases between the two ends. A remark on this clone: Antigen unknown.

Profiled with immunoSEQ multiplex PCR; TCRdb holds only in-frame clones, not every one. In the table there are tens of thousands of clones, 73% of which are singletons. Antigen-specific CD4+ T cells were expanded with viral peptide pools in the ViraFEST assay before sequencing. When around nine days of culture had elapsed, CD4+ T cells were isolated. Vaccinated recipients, who were negative for nucleocapsid antibodies, had no history of SARS-CoV-2 infection. Half the medium was swapped for IL-2 medium on days 3 and 7. The sequence was obtained from a human donor who received a COVID-19 vaccine. This material consisted of CD4+ T cells from PBMCs cultured with SARS-CoV-2 spike peptides, taken before COVID-19 vaccination. This chain joins TRBV18 and TRBJ2-3, with no clear D. The CDR3 nucleotides are TGTGCCAGCTCACCTTTGGGCCCCGCCGATACGCAGTATTTT. This translates into CASSPLGPADTQYF.